The rows below give T cell receptor beta chains drawn from one sample of a study of technical replicates of blood from a few donors. Assay used: immunoSEQ multiplex PCR; TCRdb lists only in-frame clones, some missing. The data contain roughly 92,000 clones, around 95% of them singletons. The sequencing sample was made of T cells isolated from PBMCs. These TCRs come from a human donor in good health. Both conserved end residues are part of each CDR3. The D gene is left open where the match is weak. The size entry is marked missing in some rows and otherwise reads once, few, many or a size class.

abundance	len	d_gene	v_gene	j_gene	CDR3nt	CDR3aa
NA	18	TRBD2	TRBV11-2	TRBJ2-1	TGTGCCAGCAGCCCTACCCCTAGCCGCGGGAGGGCCCGAAATGAGCAGTTCTTC	CASSPTPSRGRARNEQFF
NA	12	NA	TRBV2	TRBJ2-5	TGTGCCAGCAGTGACTATCAAGAGACCCAGTACTTC	CASSDYQETQYF
NA	15	NA	TRBV2	TRBJ2-2	TGTGCCAGCAGTGAAGCCCCACATCCTACCGGGGAGCTGTTTTTT	CASSEAPHPTGELFF
NA	15	TRBD2	TRBV14	TRBJ2-2	TGTGCCAGCAGCCCGACTAGCGGGGGGACCGGGGAGCTGTTTTTT	CASSPTSGGTGELFF
NA	16	TRBD2	TRBV2	TRBJ2-2	TGTGCCAGCATTCAGGGTTCTAGCGGGAGAACCGGGGAGCTGTTTTTT	CASIQGSSGRTGELFF
NA	13	NA	TRBV5-4	TRBJ2-7	TGTGCCAGCAGCTTGATTACAGACTACGAGCAGTACTTC	CASSLITDYEQYF
NA	12	NA	TRBV28	TRBJ2-5	TGTGCCAGCAGTCCCCGGAGGGAGACCCAGTACTTC	CASSPRRETQYF
NA	16	TRBD1	TRBV11-3	TRBJ2-1	TGTGCCAGCAGCTCCCACCGGGACAGGGGTTCGGATGAGCAGTTCTTC	CASSSHRDRGSDEQFF
NA	13	NA	TRBV19	TRBJ1-1	TGTGCCACTGCCCCGGTTATCTATACTGAAGCTTTCTTT	CATAPVIYTEAFF
NA	16	NA	TRBV2	TRBJ2-4	TGTGCCAGCAGTGGGGAGCGGAATATACCCAAAAACATTCAGTACTTC	CASSGERNIPKNIQYF
NA	15	NA	TRBV10-1	TRBJ2-1	TGCGCCAGCAGTGTCGGGAGAGTGTCCTACAATGAGCAGTTCTTC	CASSVGRVSYNEQFF
NA	16	NA	TRBV6-5	TRBJ2-7	TGTGCCAGCAGTTACTCAGCAGGGGCTGCCTCCTACGAGCAGTACTTC	CASSYSAGAASYEQYF
few	14	NA	TRBV4-2	TRBJ1-1	TGTGCCAGCAGCCAAGGGGCGAGCAACACTGAAGCTTTCTTT	CASSQGASNTEAFF
NA	16	NA	TRBV27	TRBJ2-1	TGTGCCAGCAGTTTATATGCGGGGCGCTCCTACAATGAGCAGTTCTTC	CASSLYAGRSYNEQFF
NA	13	NA	TRBV4-2	TRBJ2-1	TGTGCCAGCAGCCCAGAGGACTTCAGTGAGCAGTTCTTC	CASSPEDFSEQFF
NA	11	NA	TRBV20-1	TRBJ2-1	TGCAGTGCTCTGAGGGTTGATGAGCAGTTCTTC	CSALRVDEQFF
once	16	TRBD2	TRBV5-8	TRBJ2-5	TGTGCCAGCAGCTTGCGGGTAGGACTAGTCGTCAAGACCCAGTACTTC	CASSLRVGLVVKTQYF
once	15	NA	TRBV21-1	TRBJ2-1	TGTGCCAGCAGCAATGGACACTTCTCCTACAATGAGCAGTTCTTC	CASSNGHFSYNEQFF
NA	15	TRBD2	TRBV9	TRBJ2-7	TGTGCCAGCAGCGTCTCCCCTAGCGGGAGCTACGAGCAGTACTTC	CASSVSPSGSYEQYF
once	14	NA	TRBV7-8	TRBJ2-5	TGTGCCAGCAGCTCGTCCGGGATACAAGAGACCCAGTACTTC	CASSSSGIQETQYF
NA	16	TRBD2	TRBV4-2	TRBJ2-5	TGTGCCAGCAGCCAAGCGGACGGACTAGACATAGAGACCCAGTACTTC	CASSQADGLDIETQYF
few	15	NA	TRBV4-1	TRBJ1-5	TGCGCCAGCAGCCAAGTTTTGACAGATTATCAGCCCCAGCATTTT	CASSQVLTDYQPQHF
NA	17	TRBD1	TRBV5-1	TRBJ2-7	TGCGCCAGCAGCTTGGGAGAAGGGGGCTCCGGAGTCAACGAGCAGTACTTC	CASSLGEGGSGVNEQYF
NA	17	TRBD2	TRBV27	TRBJ2-1	TGTGCCAGCAGTTTACGAGCGGGAGGGGAAGTCGGCAATGAGCAGTTCTTC	CASSLRAGGEVGNEQFF
NA	16	TRBD1	TRBV2	TRBJ2-5	TGTGCCAGCAGTCGCCCCCAGGACAGGCGACAAGAGACCCAGTACTTC	CASSRPQDRRQETQYF
NA	12	NA	TRBV6-1	TRBJ2-7	TGTGCCAGCAGAGACACAGGATACGAGCAGTACTTC	CASRDTGYEQYF
NA	13	NA	TRBV11-3	TRBJ2-7	TGTGCCAGCAGCCCCACGACCACAGGGGAGCAGTACTTC	CASSPTTTGEQYF
once	11	NA	TRBV19	TRBJ2-1	TGTGCCAGTAGTCCAGGGGTGGAGCAGTTCTTC	CASSPGVEQFF
few	14	NA	TRBV10-2	TRBJ1-5	TGCGCCAGCAGTGATGACACAATCTATCAGCCCCAGCATTTT	CASSDDTIYQPQHF
NA	15	TRBD1	TRBV19	TRBJ1-5	TGTGCCAGTAGCCACGGACAGGGAGTCTTTCAGCCCCAGCATTTT	CASSHGQGVFQPQHF
NA	15	NA	TRBV5-4	TRBJ2-5	TGTGCCAGCAGCTTGGGTCTAGCGACTCAAGAGACCCAGTACTTC	CASSLGLATQETQYF
NA	14	NA	TRBV6-5	TRBJ2-1	TGTGCCAGCAGTCCCGGAGTTGCCTACAATGAGCAGTTCTTC	CASSPGVAYNEQFF
NA	13	NA	TRBV9	TRBJ1-1	TGTGCCAGCAGCGTAGCCCTAGGGGCTGAAGCTTTCTTT	CASSVALGAEAFF
NA	17	TRBD1	TRBV5-4	TRBJ2-2	TGTGCCAGCAGCTTTCCCAGGACAGGGGCGAACACCGGGGAGCTGTTTTTT	CASSFPRTGANTGELFF
NA	14	NA	TRBV27	TRBJ2-1	TGTGCCAGCAGTTTATCGAGGGCGCGTAATGAGCAGTTCTTC	CASSLSRARNEQFF
NA	19	TRBD2	TRBV5-1	TRBJ2-3	TGCGCCAGCAGCTTGGAGGGACTAGCGGAGAAACCAAGCACAGATACGCAGTATTTT	CASSLEGLAEKPSTDTQYF
NA	12	NA	TRBV19	TRBJ2-3	TGTGCCAGTAGTATCATCACAGATACGCAGTATTTT	CASSIITDTQYF
NA	15	TRBD2	TRBV10-3	TRBJ2-2	TGTGCCATCAGTGATGGAGGACTAGACACCGGGGAGCTGTTTTTT	CAISDGGLDTGELFF
NA	13	TRBD1	TRBV10-3	TRBJ2-7	TGTGCCATCAGCGCCGGGACAGAGTACGAGCAGTACTTC	CAISAGTEYEQYF
NA	16	TRBD2	TRBV7-9	TRBJ2-1	TGTGCCAGCAGCTTGTGGGACGGGGGGGGCAATAATGAGCAGTTCTTC	CASSLWDGGGNNEQFF
NA	16	TRBD1	TRBV28	TRBJ1-1	TGTGCCAGCAGTTCCCTTCCGGGACAGGGAGGCACTGAAGCTTTCTTT	CASSSLPGQGGTEAFF
NA	16	TRBD1	TRBV4-1	TRBJ2-7	TGCGCCAGCAGCCCCCCCGGGACAGGGGTATCCTACGAGCAGTACTTC	CASSPPGTGVSYEQYF
NA	15	TRBD2	TRBV27	TRBJ2-1	TGTGCCAGCAGTTTATTAGGACTAGCCGGCAATGAGCAGTTCTTC	CASSLLGLAGNEQFF
NA	14	TRBD1	TRBV7-2	TRBJ1-1	TGTGCCAGCAGCCTGGGGGACAGTTACACTGAAGCTTTCTTT	CASSLGDSYTEAFF
NA	17	NA	TRBV5-1	TRBJ2-2	TGCGCCAGCAGCCAGATATACAGCGGACTTTCCACCGGGGAGCTGTTTTTT	CASSQIYSGLSTGELFF
NA	16	TRBD1	TRBV10-1	TRBJ2-7	TGCGCCAGCAGTGATTACCGGGACAGGGTAGGCTACGAGCAGTACTTC	CASSDYRDRVGYEQYF
NA	11	NA	TRBV20-1	TRBJ2-7	TGCAGTGCTAGAGATCCAGGGAAAGTCGTTTTC	CSARDPGKVVF
NA	15	TRBD1	TRBV18	TRBJ2-7	TGTGCCAGCTCACTTCAAGGGACAGGTAGCTACGAGCAGTACTTC	CASSLQGTGSYEQYF
NA	13	NA	TRBV7-9	TRBJ2-7	TGTGCCAGCAGCTTAGCGCAGGGATACGAGCAGTACTTC	CASSLAQGYEQYF
NA	15	TRBD1	TRBV2	TRBJ1-3	TGTGCCAGCAGTGCGACAGGGAATACTGGAAACACCATATATTTT	CASSATGNTGNTIYF
NA	12	NA	TRBV9	TRBJ2-2	TGTGCCAGCGTCGGGGGCACCGGGGAGCTGTTTTTT	CASVGGTGELFF